This T cell receptor beta chain is drawn from a study of blood T cell repertoires in COVID-19. Study details: Material from acute and convalescent COVID-19 was sourced from the United States, Italy and Spain.

Seattle's cohort entered during active infection and was followed longitudinally. Germline assignment: CDR1 GTSNPN and CDR2 SVGIG (reference sequence). Between the trimmed V and J ends, which lost 5 bases and 1 base, there was a span of 11 bases. The CDR3 is 13 amino acids. Repertoires were generated with immunoSEQ multiplex PCR, while TCRdb's copy carries only in-frame clones and drops some. Seen here are around 200,000 clones, under 90% observed once, and the top ten hold approximately 14%. This chain joins TRBV30 and TRBJ1-1, with D possibly being TRBD1 (5 bases). The receptor was isolated from a woman in her 70s with COVID-19, enrolled during active disease. The material sequenced was peripheral blood. The CDR3 bases are TGTGCCTGGGAGGGGCAGGGGAACACTGAAGCTTTCTTT. Encoded protein: CAWEGQGNTEAFF.